The clone carrying this T cell receptor (beta chain) was seen only a few times. Its antigen is not known. This entry is derived from a study of vaccination and CD4 T cells after COVID-19. Whole-study context: Median time from second vaccine dose to sampling was about 70 days (14 to 241).

The Oncomine TCR Beta short-read assay sequenced DNA from cultured CD4+ T cells. TCRdb reprocessed the PCR reads via MiXCR and lists one record per CDR3 protein. The sample lists just over 20,000 distinct CDR3 sequences, roughly 70% occurring once. CDR1 SGHRS and CDR2 YFSETQ come from the germline V gene. V was clipped by 4 bases and J by 7 bases, with 12 bases between them. CDR3 length: 12 residues. Treatment defined: approximately 9-day PBMC culture with coronavirus spike peptide pools or control peptides (ViraFEST assay). Dates of positive PCR ran from March to December 2020, before US Alpha, Beta and Delta variants.

This chain connects TRBV5-1 to TRBJ2-7; possibly TRBD2 for D (6 bases). The source material was CD4+ T cells from blood, cultured in vitro. The sequence derives from a human donor who had recovered from COVID-19. The CDR3 region has the DNA TGCGCCAGCAGCCCTGAACGGGGGGAGCAGTACTTC. Its protein is CASSPERGEQYF.